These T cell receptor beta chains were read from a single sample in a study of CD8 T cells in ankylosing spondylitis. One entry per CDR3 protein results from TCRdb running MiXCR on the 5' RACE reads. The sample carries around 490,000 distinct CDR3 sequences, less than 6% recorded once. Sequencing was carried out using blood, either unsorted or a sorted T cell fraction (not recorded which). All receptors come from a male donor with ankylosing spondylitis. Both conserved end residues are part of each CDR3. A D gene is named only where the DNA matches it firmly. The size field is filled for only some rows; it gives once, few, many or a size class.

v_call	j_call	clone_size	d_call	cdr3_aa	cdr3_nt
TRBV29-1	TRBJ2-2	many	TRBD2	CSVVVAGGPGTGELFF	TGCAGCGTTGTAGTAGCGGGAGGGCCAGGCACCGGGGAGCTGTTTTTT
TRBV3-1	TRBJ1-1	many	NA	CASSRFAQEAFF	TGTGCCAGCAGCCGGTTTGCCCAAGAAGCTTTCTTT
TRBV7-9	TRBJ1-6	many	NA	CASSPGTPSSYNSPLHF	TGTGCCAGCAGCCCGGGGACACCGAGCTCCTATAATTCACCCCTCCACTTT
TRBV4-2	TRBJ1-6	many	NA	CASSQEGRNNSPLHF	TGTGCCAGCAGCCAAGAGGGACGGAACAATTCACCCCTCCACTTT
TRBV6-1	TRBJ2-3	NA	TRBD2	CASSETSGRGNTQYF	TGTGCCAGCAGTGAAACTAGCGGGAGGGGAAATACGCAGTATTTT
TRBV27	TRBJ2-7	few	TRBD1	CATSPGQAFYEQYF	TGTGCCACGTCCCCGGGACAGGCCTTCTACGAGCAGTACTTC
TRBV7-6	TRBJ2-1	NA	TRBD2	CASSLVSGGKFF	TGTGCCAGCAGCTTAGTGTCGGGGGGGAAGTTCTTC
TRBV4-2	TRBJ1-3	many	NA	CASSQDAVTASGNTIYF	TGTGCCAGCAGCCAAGATGCTGTTACAGCTTCTGGAAACACCATATATTTT
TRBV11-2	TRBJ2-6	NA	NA	CASSLGWARVFSGANVLTF	TGTGCCAGCAGCTTAGGGTGGGCCAGGGTTTTCTCTGGGGCCAACGTCCTGACTTTC
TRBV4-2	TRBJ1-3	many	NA	CASSSRHATTGNTIYF	TGTGCCAGCAGCTCCCGGCATGCGACTACTGGAAACACCATATATTTT
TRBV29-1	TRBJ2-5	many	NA	CSVIRGTQETQYF	TGCAGCGTCATACGGGGGACCCAAGAGACCCAGTACTTC
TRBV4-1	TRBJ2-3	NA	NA	CASSQERQGWITGRSGSTDTQYF	TGCGCCAGCAGCCAAGAGAGACAAGGGTGGATTACAGGGAGATCAGGCAGTACAGATACGCAGTATTTT
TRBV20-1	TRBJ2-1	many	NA	CSARDSTGRSYNEQFF	TGCAGTGCTAGAGATTCCACAGGACGATCCTACAATGAGCAGTTCTTC
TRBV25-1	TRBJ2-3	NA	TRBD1	CASSELGQEWGTDTQYF	TGTGCCAGCAGTGAATTAGGACAGGAATGGGGCACAGATACGCAGTATTTT
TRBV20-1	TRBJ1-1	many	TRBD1	CSAGDRAVNTEAFF	TGCAGTGCTGGGGACAGGGCGGTAAACACTGAAGCTTTCTTT
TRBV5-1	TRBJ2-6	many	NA	CASSFGEQGTPWPGANVLTF	TGCGCCAGCAGCTTCGGAGAACAGGGTACCCCCTGGCCTGGGGCCAACGTCCTGACTTTC
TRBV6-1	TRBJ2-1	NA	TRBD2	CASRGLAGAHSYNEQFF	TGTGCCAGCAGAGGACTAGCGGGAGCCCACTCCTACAATGAGCAGTTCTTC
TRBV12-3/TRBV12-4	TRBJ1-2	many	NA	CASSQAASNYGYTF	TGTGCCAGCAGCCAAGCCGCCTCTAACTATGGCTACACCTTC
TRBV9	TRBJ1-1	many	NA	CASSVGARGAVTEAFF	TGTGCCAGCAGCGTAGGGGCGAGGGGGGCGGTCACTGAAGCTTTCTTT
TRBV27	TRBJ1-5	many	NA	CASSLGEMGWPQHF	TGTGCCAGCAGTTTGGGAGAGATGGGTTGGCCCCAGCATTTT
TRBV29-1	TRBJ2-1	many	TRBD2	CSVEGSSGGLSYNEQFF	TGCAGCGTTGAAGGCTCCAGCGGGGGGTTATCCTACAATGAGCAGTTCTTC